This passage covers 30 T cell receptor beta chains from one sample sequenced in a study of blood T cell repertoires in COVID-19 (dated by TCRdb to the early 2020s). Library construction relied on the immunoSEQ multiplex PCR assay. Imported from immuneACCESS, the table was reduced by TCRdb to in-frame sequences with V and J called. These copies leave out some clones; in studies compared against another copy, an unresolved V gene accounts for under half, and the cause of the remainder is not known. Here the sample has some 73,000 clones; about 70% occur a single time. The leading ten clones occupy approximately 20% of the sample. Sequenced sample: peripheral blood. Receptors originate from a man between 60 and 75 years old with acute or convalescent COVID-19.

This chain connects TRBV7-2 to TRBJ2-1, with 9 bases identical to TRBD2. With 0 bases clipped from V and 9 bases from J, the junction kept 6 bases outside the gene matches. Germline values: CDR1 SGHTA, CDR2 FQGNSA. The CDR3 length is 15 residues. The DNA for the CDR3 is TGTGCCAGCAGCTTAGCTCTAGCGGGGAGTGGTGAGCAGTTCTTC. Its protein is CASSLALAGSGEQFF. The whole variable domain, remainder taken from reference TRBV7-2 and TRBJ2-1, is GAGVSQSPSNKVTEKGKDVELRCDPISGHTALYWYRQSLGQGLEFLIYFQGNSAPDKSGLPSDRFSAERTGGSVSTLTIQRTQQEDSAVYLCASSLALAGSGEQFFGPGTRLTVL.

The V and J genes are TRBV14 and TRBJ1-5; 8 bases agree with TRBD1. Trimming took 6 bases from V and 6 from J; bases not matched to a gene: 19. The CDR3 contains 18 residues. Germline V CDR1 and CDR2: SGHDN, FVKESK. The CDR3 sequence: CASSKRCVGRGRGQPQHF. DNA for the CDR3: TGTGCCAGCAGTAAAAGATGCGTTGGCAGGGGGCGCGGTCAGCCCCAGCATTTT.

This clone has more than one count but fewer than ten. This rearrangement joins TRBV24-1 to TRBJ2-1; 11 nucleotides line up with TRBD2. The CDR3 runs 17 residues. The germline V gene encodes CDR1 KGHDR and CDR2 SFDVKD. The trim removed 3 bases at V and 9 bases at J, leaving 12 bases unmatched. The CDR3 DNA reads TGTGCCACCAGTGATGCGGGACTAGCGGCGGGATCCGTTGAGCAGTTCTTC. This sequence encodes CATSDAGLAAGSVEQFF.

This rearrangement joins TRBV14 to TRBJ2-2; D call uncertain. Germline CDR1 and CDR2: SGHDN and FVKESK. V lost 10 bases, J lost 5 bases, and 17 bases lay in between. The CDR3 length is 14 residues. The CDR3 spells CANFMVAGTGELFF. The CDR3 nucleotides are TGTGCCAATTTTATGGTAGCCGGTACCGGGGAGCTGTTTTTT.

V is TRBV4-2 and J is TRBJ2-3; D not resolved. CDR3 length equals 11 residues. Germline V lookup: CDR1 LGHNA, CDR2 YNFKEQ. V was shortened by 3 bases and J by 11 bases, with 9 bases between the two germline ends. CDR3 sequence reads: CASSQGNMQYF. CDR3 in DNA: TGTGCCAGCAGCCAGGGCAACATGCAGTATTTT.

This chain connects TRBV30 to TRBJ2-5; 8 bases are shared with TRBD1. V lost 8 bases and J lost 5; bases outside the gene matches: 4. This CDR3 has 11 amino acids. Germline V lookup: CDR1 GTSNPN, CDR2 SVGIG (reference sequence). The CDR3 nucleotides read TGTGCCGTGACAGGGGTCGAGACCCAGTACTTC. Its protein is CAVTGVETQYF.

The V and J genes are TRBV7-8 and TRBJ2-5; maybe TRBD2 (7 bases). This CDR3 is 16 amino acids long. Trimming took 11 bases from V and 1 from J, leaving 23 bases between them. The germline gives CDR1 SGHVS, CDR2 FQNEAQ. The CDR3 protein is CAPSFGWGGAQETQYF. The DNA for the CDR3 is TGTGCCCCCAGCTTCGGGTGGGGGGGCGCCCAAGAGACCCAGTACTTC.

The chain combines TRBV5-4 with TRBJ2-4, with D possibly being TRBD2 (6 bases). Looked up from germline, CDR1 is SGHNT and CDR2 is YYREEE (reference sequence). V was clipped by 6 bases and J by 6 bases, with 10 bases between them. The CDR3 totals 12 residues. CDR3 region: CASMGGRNIQYF. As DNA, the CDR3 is TGTGCCAGCATGGGGGGACGAAACATTCAGTACTTC.

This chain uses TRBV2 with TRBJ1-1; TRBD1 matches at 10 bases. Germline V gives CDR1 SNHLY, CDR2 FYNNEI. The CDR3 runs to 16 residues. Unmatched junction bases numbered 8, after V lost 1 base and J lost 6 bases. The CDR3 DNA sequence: TGTGCCAGCAGTGAAGGGGGGACAGGGGCGGAGGCTGAAGCTTTCTTT. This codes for CASSEGGTGAEAEAFF.

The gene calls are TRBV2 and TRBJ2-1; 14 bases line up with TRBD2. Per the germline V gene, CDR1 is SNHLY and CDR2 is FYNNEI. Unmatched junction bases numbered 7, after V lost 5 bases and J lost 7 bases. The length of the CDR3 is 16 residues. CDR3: CASSISTSGGVNEQFF. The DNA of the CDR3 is TGTGCCAGCAGTATATCGACTAGCGGGGGGGTGAATGAGCAGTTCTTC. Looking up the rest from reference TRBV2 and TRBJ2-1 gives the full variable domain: EPEVTQTPSHQVTQMGQEVILRCVPISNHLYFYWYRQILGQKVEFLVSFYNNEISEKSEIFDDQFSVERPDGSNFTLKIRSTKLEDSAMYFCASSISTSGGVNEQFFGPGTRLTVL.

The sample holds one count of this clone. CDR3 loop: CSASQGERRKLFF. The CDR3 DNA reads TGCAGTGCTAGTCAGGGGGAAAGGAGAAAACTGTTTTTT. The chain combines TRBV20-1 with TRBJ1-4; the match to TRBD1 covers 7 bases. The CDR3 consists of 13 residues. CDR1 is DFQATT and CDR2 is SNEGSKA in the germline V gene (reference sequence). V dropped 3 bases and J dropped 10; count of bases not matched to a gene: 8.

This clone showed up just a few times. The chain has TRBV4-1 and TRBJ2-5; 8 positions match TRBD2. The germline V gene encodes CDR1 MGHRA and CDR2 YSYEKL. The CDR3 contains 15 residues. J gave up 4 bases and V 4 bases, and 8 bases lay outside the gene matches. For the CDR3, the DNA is TGCGCCAGCAGCCCCAGAGCGGGGGCAAGAGAGACCCAGTACTTC. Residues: CASSPRAGARETQYF.

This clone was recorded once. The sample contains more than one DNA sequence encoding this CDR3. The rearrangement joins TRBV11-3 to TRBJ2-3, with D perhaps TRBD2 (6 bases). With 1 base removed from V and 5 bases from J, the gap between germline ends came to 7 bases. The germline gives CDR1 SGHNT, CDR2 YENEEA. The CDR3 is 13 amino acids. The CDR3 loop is CASSLAGGDTQYF. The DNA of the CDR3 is TGTGCCAGCAGCTTAGCCGGGGGAGATACGCAGTATTTT.

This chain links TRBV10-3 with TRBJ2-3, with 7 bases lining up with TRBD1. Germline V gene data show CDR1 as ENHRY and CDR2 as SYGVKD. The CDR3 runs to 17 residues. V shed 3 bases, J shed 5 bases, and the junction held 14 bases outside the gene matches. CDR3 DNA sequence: TGTGCCATCAGTGACGCCAACAGGGGCGTGACGGGAGATACGCAGTATTTT. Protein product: CAISDANRGVTGDTQYF.

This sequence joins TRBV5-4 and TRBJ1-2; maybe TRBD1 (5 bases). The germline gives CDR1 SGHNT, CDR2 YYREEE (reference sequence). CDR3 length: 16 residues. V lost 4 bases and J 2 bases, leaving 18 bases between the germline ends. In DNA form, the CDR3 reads TGTGCCAGCAGCGGGACTAGGCTTCAGGGCAACTATGGCTACACCTTC. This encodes CASSGTRLQGNYGYTF. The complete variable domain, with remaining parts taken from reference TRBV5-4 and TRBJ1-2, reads ETGVTQSPTHLIKTRGQQVTLRCSSQSGHNTVSWYQQALGQGPQFIFQYYREEENGRGNFPPRFSGLQFPNYSSELNVNALELDDSALYLCASSGTRLQGNYGYTFGSGTRLTVV.

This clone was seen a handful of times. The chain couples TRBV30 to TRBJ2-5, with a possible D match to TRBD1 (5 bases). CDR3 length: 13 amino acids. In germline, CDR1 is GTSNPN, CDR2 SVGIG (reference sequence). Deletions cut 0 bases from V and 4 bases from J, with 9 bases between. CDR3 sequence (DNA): TGTGCCTGGAGTGTAAAGGGGATAGAGACCCAGTACTTC. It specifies CAWSVKGIETQYF.

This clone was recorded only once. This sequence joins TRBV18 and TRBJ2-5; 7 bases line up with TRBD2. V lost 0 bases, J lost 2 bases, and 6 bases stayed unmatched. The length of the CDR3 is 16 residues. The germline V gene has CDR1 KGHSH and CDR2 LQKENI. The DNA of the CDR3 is TGTGCCAGCTCACCACCCCGTGGTAGCGGGCAAGAGACCCAGTACTTC. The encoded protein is CASSPPRGSGQETQYF.

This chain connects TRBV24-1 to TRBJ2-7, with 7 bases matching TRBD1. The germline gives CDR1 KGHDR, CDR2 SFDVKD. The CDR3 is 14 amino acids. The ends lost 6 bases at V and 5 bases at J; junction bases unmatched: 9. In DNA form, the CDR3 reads TGTGCCACCAGTCCGAAGGGGGCGGTGGACGAGCAGTACTTC. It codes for CATSPKGAVDEQYF.

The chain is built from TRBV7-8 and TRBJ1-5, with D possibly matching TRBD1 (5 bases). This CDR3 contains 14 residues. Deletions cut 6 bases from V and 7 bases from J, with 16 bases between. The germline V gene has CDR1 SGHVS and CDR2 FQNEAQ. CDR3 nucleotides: TGTGCCAGCAGTTACACAGGTGGTTTGCAGCCCCAGCATTTT. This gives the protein CASSYTGGLQPQHF.

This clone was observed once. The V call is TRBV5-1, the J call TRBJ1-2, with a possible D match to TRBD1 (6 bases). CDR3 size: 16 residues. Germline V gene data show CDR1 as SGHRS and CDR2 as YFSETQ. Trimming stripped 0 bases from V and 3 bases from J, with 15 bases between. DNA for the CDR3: TGCGCCAGCAGCTTGGGATTTACGGGGGGCGACTATGGCTACACCTTC. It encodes CASSLGFTGGDYGYTF.

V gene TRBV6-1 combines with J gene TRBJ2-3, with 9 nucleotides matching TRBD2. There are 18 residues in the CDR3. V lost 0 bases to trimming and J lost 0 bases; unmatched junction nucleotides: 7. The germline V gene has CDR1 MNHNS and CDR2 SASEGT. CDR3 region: CASSEALAGSTSTDTQYF. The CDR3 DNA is TGTGCCAGCAGTGAAGCGCTAGCGGGATCGACTAGCACAGATACGCAGTATTTT.

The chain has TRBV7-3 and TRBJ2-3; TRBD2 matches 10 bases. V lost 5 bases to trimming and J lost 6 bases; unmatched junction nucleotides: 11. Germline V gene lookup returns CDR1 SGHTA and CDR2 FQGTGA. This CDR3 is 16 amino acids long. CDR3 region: CASSPMPGLAPDTQYF. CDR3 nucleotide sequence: TGTGCCAGCAGCCCGATGCCGGGACTAGCGCCCGATACGCAGTATTTT.

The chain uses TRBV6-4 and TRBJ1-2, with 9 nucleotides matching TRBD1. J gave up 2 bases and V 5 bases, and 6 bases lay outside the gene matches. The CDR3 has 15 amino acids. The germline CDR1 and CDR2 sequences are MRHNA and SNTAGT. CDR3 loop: CASSPRTGENYGYTF. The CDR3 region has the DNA TGTGCCAGCAGTCCTCGGACAGGGGAAAACTATGGCTACACCTTC.

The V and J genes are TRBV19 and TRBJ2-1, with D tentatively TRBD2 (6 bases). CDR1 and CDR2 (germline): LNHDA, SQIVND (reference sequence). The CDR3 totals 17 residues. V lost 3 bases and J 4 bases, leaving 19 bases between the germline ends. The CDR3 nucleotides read TGTGCCAGTAGTATGGGGGGTCCTAGAACGCTTTACAATGAGCAGTTCTTC. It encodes CASSMGGPRTLYNEQFF.

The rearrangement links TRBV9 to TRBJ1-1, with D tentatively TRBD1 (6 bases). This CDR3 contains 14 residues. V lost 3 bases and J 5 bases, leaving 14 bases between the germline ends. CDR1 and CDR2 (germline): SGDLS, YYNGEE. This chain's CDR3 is CASSEQGFGTEAFF. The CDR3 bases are TGTGCCAGCAGCGAGCAGGGGTTTGGGACTGAAGCTTTCTTT.

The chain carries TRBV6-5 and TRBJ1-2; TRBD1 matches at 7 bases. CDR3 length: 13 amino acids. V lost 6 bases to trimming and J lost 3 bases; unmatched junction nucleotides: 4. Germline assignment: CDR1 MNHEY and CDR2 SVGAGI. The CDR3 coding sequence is TGTGCCAGCAGCTCCGGGACAGACTATGGCTACACCTTC. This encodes CASSSGTDYGYTF.

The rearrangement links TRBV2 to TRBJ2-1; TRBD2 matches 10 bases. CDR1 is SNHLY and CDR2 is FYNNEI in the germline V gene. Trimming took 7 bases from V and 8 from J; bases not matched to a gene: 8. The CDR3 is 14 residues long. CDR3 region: CASISAGGRDEQFF. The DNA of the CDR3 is TGTGCCAGCATTTCAGCGGGGGGGCGCGATGAGCAGTTCTTC. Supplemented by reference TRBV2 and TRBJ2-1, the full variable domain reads EPEVTQTPSHQVTQMGQEVILRCVPISNHLYFYWYRQILGQKVEFLVSFYNNEISEKSEIFDDQFSVERPDGSNFTLKIRSTKLEDSAMYFCASISAGGRDEQFFGPGTRLTVL.

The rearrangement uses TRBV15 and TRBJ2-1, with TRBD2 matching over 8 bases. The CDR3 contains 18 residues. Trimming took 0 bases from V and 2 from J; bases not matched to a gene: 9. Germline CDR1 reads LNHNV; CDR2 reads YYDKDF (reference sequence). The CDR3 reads CATSRERGGRRAYNEQFF. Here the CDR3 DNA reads TGTGCCACCAGCAGAGAACGGGGCGGGAGGAGGGCCTACAATGAGCAGTTCTTC.

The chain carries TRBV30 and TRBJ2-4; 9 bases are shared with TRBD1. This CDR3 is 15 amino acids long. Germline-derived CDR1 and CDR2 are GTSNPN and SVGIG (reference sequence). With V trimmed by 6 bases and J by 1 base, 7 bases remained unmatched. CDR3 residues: CACRDRERAKNIQYF. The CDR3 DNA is TGTGCCTGCCGGGACAGGGAAAGGGCCAAAAACATTCAGTACTTC.

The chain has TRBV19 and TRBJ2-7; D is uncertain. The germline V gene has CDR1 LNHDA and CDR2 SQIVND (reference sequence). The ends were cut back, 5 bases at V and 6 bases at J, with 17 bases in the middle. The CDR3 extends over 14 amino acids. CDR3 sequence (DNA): TGTGCCAGTAGTCCCTACGGTCTCTTTGGCGAGCAGTACTTC. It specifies CASSPYGLFGEQYF. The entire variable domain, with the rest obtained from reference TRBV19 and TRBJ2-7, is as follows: DGGITQSPKYLFRKEGQNVTLSCEQNLNHDAMYWYRQDPGQGLRLIYYSQIVNDFQKGDIAEGYSVSREKKESFPLTVTSAQKNPTAFYLCASSPYGLFGEQYFGPGTRLTVT.